The sequence of this T cell receptor (beta chain) was determined in a study of blood T cells in healthy people across ages. It was with a sample-barcoded 5' primer and a J-beta primer mix that a second PCR of roughly 7 to 12 cycles was run. TCRdb redid the calling of the 5' RACE reads with MiXCR, one entry per CDR3 protein. The sample has some 1,800,000 distinct CDR3 sequences; about two fifths are singletons. This clonotype was counted a few times. What it binds is not known. Study-wide results and limits: Compared with aged donors, long-lived donors showed fewer expanded clones, suggesting selection. The percentage of naive T cells correlated strongly with TCR beta diversity.

Trimming shortened V by 1 base and J by 7 bases, and 8 bases separated the two germline ends. The CDR3 sequence is 13 residues long. The V gene's germline CDR1 is DFQATT and CDR2 SNEGSKA (reference sequence). J is TRBJ1-6 and V is TRBV20-1, with unresolved D. Material: blood. This clonotype was obtained from a human donor in good health. DNA of the CDR3: TGCAGTGCTAGAGGTCAGGAAAATTCACCCCTCCACTTT. Translation: CSARGQENSPLHF.